The next 4 T cell receptor beta chains were all read from a single sample in a study of Ad26.COV2.S vaccination and SARS-CoV-2 variants. The treatment here: around 19 received Ad26.COV2.S at low or high dose, single or two shots; about 5 received placebo; per-sample allocation not given. Specimen acquisition occurred on day 63 following the initial vaccine or placebo injection. Measured with immunoSEQ multiplex PCR; TCRdb has only the in-frame clones, and not every one. The repertoire includes about 400,000 clones, 75% to 90% of them detected once, and under 3.5% sits in the top ten. The sample in question was peripheral blood, obtained in a trial of Ad26.COV2.S vaccine versus placebo. These receptors were taken from a person between 18 and 65 years old who received the Ad26.COV2.S COVID-19 vaccine or a placebo.

This clone was detected once. The chain is built from TRBV6-6 and TRBJ2-7; TRBD2 is a possible D gene (5 bases). CDR3 length: 12 amino acids. Trimming removed 7 bases at V and 2 bases at J, with 9 bases between. Germline V lookup: CDR1 MNHNY, CDR2 SVGAGI (reference sequence). As DNA, the CDR3 is TGTGCCAGCAACCCCGGGGCCTACGAGCAGTACTTC. Its translation is CASNPGAYEQYF.

The table lists this clone with a few counts. V usage is TRBV2 and J usage is TRBJ2-7; no definite D call. The germline CDR1 and CDR2 sequences are SNHLY and FYNNEI. V shed 6 bases and J shed 2 bases, with 2 bases lying between them. CDR3 length equals 10 residues. CDR3 loop: CASRTYEQYF. In DNA, the CDR3 is TGTGCCAGCAGAACCTACGAGCAGTACTTC.

The chain links TRBV29-1 to TRBJ1-2, with TRBD1 identical over 8 bases. Germline V gene sequence: CDR1 SQVTM, CDR2 ANQGSEA. V lost 2 bases, J lost 4 bases, and 6 bases stayed unmatched. The CDR3 length is 14 residues. The CDR3 protein is CSVEPPTGGYGYTF. The CDR3 DNA sequence: TGCAGCGTTGAACCCCCCACAGGGGGCTATGGCTACACCTTC.

The V and J genes are TRBV27 and TRBJ1-5; D is possibly TRBD1 (6 bases). Per germline, CDR1 MNHEY and CDR2 SMNVEV (reference sequence). The length of the CDR3 is 16 residues. Trimming cost V 2 bases and J 0 bases, with 11 bases left between them. As DNA, the CDR3 is TGTGCCAGCAGTTTAAGGGGGGCTGGTAGCAATCAGCCCCAGCATTTT. It yields the protein CASSLRGAGSNQPQHF.